Listed here is a single T cell receptor beta chain. Antigen: not known. This record belongs to a study of blood T cells in healthy people across ages. Study-level background: About one barcoded TCR beta cDNA was captured per two T cells.

Sample-barcoded 5' priming and a J-beta primer mix drove a second PCR of roughly 6 to 12 cycles. Sequencing of every sample gave 2.5 million or more CDR3-containing paired-end reads. In TCRdb, the 5' RACE reads were re-called with MiXCR into one record per CDR3 protein. The sample holds roughly 800,000 distinct CDR3 sequences; about 37% are singletons and the top ten take approximately 12%. General study results and limits: What prevented conclusive comparison of naive and antigen-experienced cells was that PBMCs were unsorted.

This receptor was taken from a man younger than 30 in good health. Source material: blood.

The CDR3 coding sequence is TGCGCCAGCAGCCATTCCGGGACAGAAGGCTATGGCTACACCTTC. Its translation is CASSHSGTEGYGYTF. This sequence joins TRBV4-3 and TRBJ1-2; TRBD1 matches 7 bases. The germline CDR1 and CDR2 sequences are LGHNA and YSLEER. With V trimmed by 3 bases and J by 4 bases, 8 bases remained unmatched. The CDR3 has 15 amino acids.